This is a list of T cell receptor beta chains from one sample in a study of OX40 agonist ivuxolimab in advanced cancers. TCRdb's copy holds only in-frame clones and misses some; the assay was immunoSEQ multiplex PCR. The sample has about 58,000 clones; around nine tenths are singletons. Sequenced material: CD4+ or CD8+ T cells sorted from blood, taken in a trial of the OX40 agonist ivuxolimab. The source of these receptors is an adult with an advanced solid tumor such as melanoma, head and neck, liver or kidney cancer. CDR3s include the opening cysteine and the closing phenylalanine or tryptophan. Each record gives: D gene, V gene, CDR3 protein. A D gene is named only where the DNA matches it firmly.

D: TRBD1
V: TRBV15
CDR3: CATSTGQGDGYTF

D: NA
V: TRBV28
CDR3: CASSFLVETQYF

D: NA
V: TRBV4-1
CDR3: CASSQDRVGAQDQPQHF

D: NA
V: TRBV28
CDR3: CASSPTGRTGELFF

D: TRBD1
V: TRBV7-2
CDR3: CASSLVTGSAETQYF

D: NA
V: TRBV11-3
CDR3: CASSYSTGELFF

D: TRBD2
V: TRBV2
CDR3: CASRLAGVRDTQYF

D: NA
V: TRBV9
CDR3: CASSVAEGSYEQYF

D: NA
V: TRBV2
CDR3: CASSDVRNSYEQYF

D: NA
V: TRBV30
CDR3: CAWSIISGRGELFF

D: NA
V: TRBV27
CDR3: CASSSSGTQYF

D: TRBD2
V: TRBV30
CDR3: CAWSAPIAGGTDTQYF

D: NA
V: TRBV19
CDR3: CASSSQGGSGELFF

D: NA
V: TRBV7-9
CDR3: CASSLAETGLSNYGYTF

D: TRBD1
V: TRBV7-2
CDR3: CASSFAGTGAGEQYF

D: NA
V: TRBV28
CDR3: CASLGGGRTGNTIYF

D: TRBD1
V: TRBV7-2
CDR3: CASSSRTGGLYNEQFF

D: NA
V: TRBV27
CDR3: CASSLQGSGANVLTF

D: TRBD1
V: TRBV5-1
CDR3: CASSLGAGGKDYGYTF

D: NA
V: TRBV15
CDR3: CATSTGYNSNQPQHF

D: TRBD2
V: TRBV5-8
CDR3: CASSFSTSGMGDTQYF

D: NA
V: TRBV30
CDR3: CAWSVGPYQETQYF

D: NA
V: TRBV5-5
CDR3: CASSLFLSSTGYEQYF

D: NA
V: TRBV27
CDR3: CASSATRLSTEAFF

D: NA
V: TRBV5-6
CDR3: CASSRGQETQYF

D: NA
V: TRBV25-1
CDR3: CASSALTGTNEKLFF

D: NA
V: TRBV5-1
CDR3: CASSTDYYEQYF

D: NA
V: TRBV18
CDR3: CASSRTTALTDTQYF

D: TRBD1
V: TRBV29-1
CDR3: CSVEEGQGDYGYTF

D: NA
V: TRBV5-8
CDR3: CASRIDGSYNSPLHF

D: NA
V: TRBV18
CDR3: CASSPGVFSNQPQHF

D: NA
V: TRBV4-1
CDR3: CASSPTGNYGYTF

D: NA
V: TRBV19
CDR3: CATRTVSTDTQYF

D: NA
V: TRBV7-9
CDR3: CASSTWKRAGSTDTQYF

D: NA
V: TRBV15
CDR3: CATSRGGSDQPQHF

D: TRBD2
V: TRBV5-8
CDR3: CASRLAGGPPDTQYF

D: NA
V: TRBV5-6
CDR3: CASSLPGLGPLTF

D: TRBD1
V: TRBV6-6
CDR3: CASSYPPPGQGNEQYF

D: TRBD1
V: TRBV4-2
CDR3: CASSDRVNYGYTF

D: NA
V: TRBV23-1
CDR3: CASSHPGGPAKNIQYF

D: NA
V: TRBV29-1
CDR3: CSVTQGGYGYTF

D: NA
V: TRBV5-1
CDR3: CASRREGSTGELFF

D: NA
V: TRBV5-5
CDR3: CASSFQGPYEQYF

D: TRBD1
V: TRBV5-1
CDR3: CASSLSGTGNTEAFF

D: TRBD1
V: TRBV6-1
CDR3: CASNLDRGDGYTF

D: TRBD1
V: TRBV19
CDR3: CASSTQGPLYNEQFF

D: NA
V: TRBV29-1
CDR3: CSVSGITREKLFF

D: TRBD1
V: TRBV6-1
CDR3: CASRVGTGGQPQHF

D: TRBD1
V: TRBV27
CDR3: CASSPGTGEWGYTF

D: NA
V: TRBV7-3
CDR3: CASSRDLGTDEQFF

D: NA
V: TRBV2
CDR3: CASARGWQSNQPQHF

D: NA
V: TRBV30
CDR3: CAWAKDSTEKLFF

D: TRBD2
V: TRBV18
CDR3: CASSPPTSGRARDTQYF

D: NA
V: TRBV2
CDR3: CASSEIFGQGKNIQYF

D: TRBD2
V: TRBV4-2
CDR3: CASSQPGTSGSGEQYF

D: TRBD2
V: TRBV5-1
CDR3: CASSLDGLAHSYEQYF

D: NA
V: TRBV5-4
CDR3: CASSLEVRSYEQYF

D: NA
V: TRBV19
CDR3: CASSPGVTGPGLMQYF

D: NA
V: TRBV25-1
CDR3: CASSKSGTMNQETQYF

D: NA
V: TRBV5-1
CDR3: CASKTGHSGNSPLHF